These T cell receptor beta chains were read from a single sample in a study of T cells after yellow fever vaccination. TCRdb reprocessed the 5' RACE reads with MiXCR, giving one entry per CDR3 protein. The table includes about 220,000 distinct CDR3 sequences, approximately 3.2% detected once. This specimen was CD4+ T cells sorted from PBMCs, taken 10 days after the yellow fever booster vaccination. The receptors here all came from a man aged 18 to 35 who received the YFV17D yellow fever vaccine. Each CDR3 is given without its conserved first and last residue.

>TRBV7-2
ASSLLGAKNIQY
>TRBV6-6
ASGHREGSYGYT
>TRBV4-3
ASSHLRGGGDTGELF
>TRBV5-1
ASSSGTADTQY
>TRBV28
ASSLRGQIQETQY
>TRBV24-1
ATSDRTEPTGELF
>TRBV7-2
ASSLAQGAPGNTIY
>TRBV19
ASRVTQGGGYT
>TRBV4-3
ASSQKRVGLDEQF
>TRBV20-1
SADTGSPGELF
>TRBV7-9
ASSSRAGGTYNEQF
>TRBV5-1
ASSATGGAGNTIY
>TRBV5-4
ASSLKRVANTEAF
>TRBV30
AWSAGQSYGYT
>TRBV4-2
ASSQDSSGGNEKLF
>TRBV7-2
ASNPSPRFTSHNEQF
>TRBV7-2
ASSSVTGYVADTQY
>TRBV7-8
ASSPGRITETQY
>TRBV7-6
ASSIDRGRDEQF
>TRBV5-4
ASSLSPGARETQY
>TRBV5-1
ASSLGQSSANEKLF
>TRBV12-3/TRBV12-4
ASREIEDTEAF
>TRBV28
ASRPGGLEGDYGYT
>TRBV6-5
ASSYTGEQY
>TRBV15
ATSRDRTAYGYT
>TRBV5-1
ASSLTSGGETQY
>TRBV24-1
ATSDSGGSTDTQY
>TRBV12-3/TRBV12-4
ASSQQVSDGYT
>TRBV5-4
ASSLGAGTVDSPLH
>TRBV28
ASVTASSGNTIY
>TRBV2
ASSVGLTGTEAF
>TRBV5-1
ASSSDRVNTEAF
>TRBV5-1
ASSQTLTRTDTQY
>TRBV7-2
ASSLSGGGNQPQH
>TRBV27
ASMGSSYNSPLH
>TRBV2
ASMGDIAGITIY
>TRBV18
ASSPPSSVSKGTQY
>TRBV30
AWSRPDNEQF
>TRBV20-1
SAAGLAGPQETQY
>TRBV7-9
ASSLHPTDTQY
>TRBV5-1
ASSFGSPTDTQY
>TRBV20-1
SAMVRGSYNEQF
>TRBV5-1
ASSLDGPNTGELF
>TRBV7-9
ASSRMWGIEAF
>TRBV20-1
SARAGPYNEQF
>TRBV5-4
ASSSTGRPDTQY
>TRBV10-3
ATGVAGNTIY
>TRBV20-1
SAQGFSEAF
>TRBV27
ASGFDRWPGTEAF
>TRBV6-2/TRBV6-3
ASSYVFSGEPA
>TRBV18
ASSEQGNYGYT
>TRBV27
ASSSEVTNQPQH
>TRBV20-1
SAASGSDTQY
>TRBV7-2
ASSYLEYNEQF
>TRBV27
ASSPGQLGVYGYT
>TRBV7-9
ASSFRQANEKLF